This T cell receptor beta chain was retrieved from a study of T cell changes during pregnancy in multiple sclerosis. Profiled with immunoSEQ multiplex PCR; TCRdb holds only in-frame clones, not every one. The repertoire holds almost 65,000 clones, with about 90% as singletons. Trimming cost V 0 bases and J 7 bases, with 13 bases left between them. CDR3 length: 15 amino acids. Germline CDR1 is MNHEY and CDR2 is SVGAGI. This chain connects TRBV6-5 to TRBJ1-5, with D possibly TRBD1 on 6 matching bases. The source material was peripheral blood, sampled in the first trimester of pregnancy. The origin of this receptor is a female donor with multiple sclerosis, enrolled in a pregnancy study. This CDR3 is CASSYSWGHGQPQHF. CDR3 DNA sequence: TGTGCCAGCAGTTACTCGTGGGGGCATGGGCAGCCCCAGCATTTT.